The clone carrying this T cell receptor beta chain has a count of ten or more. Its specificity is unknown. The source material, RNA transcripts, was used to amplify TCR beta CDR3 regions. In the first-round RT-PCR of the TCR CDR3, the HTBI primer set was used. Via MiXCR, TCRdb re-called the multiplex PCR reads, giving one row per CDR3 protein. The repertoire holds roughly 600,000 distinct CDR3 sequences, about 14% seen once, with around 12% in the top ten. The data were taken from a study of T cells in Graves' hyperthyroidism and ophthalmopathy. Study-wide results and caveats: Prediction of ophthalmopathy progression came a median around 6 months pre-onset.

Material for sequencing was blood. The receptor comes from a woman aged 50 to 60 with Graves' ophthalmopathy.

The CDR3 here is CASSLVSRDTQYF. The CDR3 nucleotides are TGTGCCAGCAGCTTAGTTAGCCGAGATACGCAGTATTTT. V gene TRBV7-2 combines with J gene TRBJ2-3; D is undetermined. CDR3 length: 13 amino acids. Germline CDR1 SGHTA, CDR2 FQGNSA. Trimming removed 1 base from V and 5 bases from J, with 7 bases in between.